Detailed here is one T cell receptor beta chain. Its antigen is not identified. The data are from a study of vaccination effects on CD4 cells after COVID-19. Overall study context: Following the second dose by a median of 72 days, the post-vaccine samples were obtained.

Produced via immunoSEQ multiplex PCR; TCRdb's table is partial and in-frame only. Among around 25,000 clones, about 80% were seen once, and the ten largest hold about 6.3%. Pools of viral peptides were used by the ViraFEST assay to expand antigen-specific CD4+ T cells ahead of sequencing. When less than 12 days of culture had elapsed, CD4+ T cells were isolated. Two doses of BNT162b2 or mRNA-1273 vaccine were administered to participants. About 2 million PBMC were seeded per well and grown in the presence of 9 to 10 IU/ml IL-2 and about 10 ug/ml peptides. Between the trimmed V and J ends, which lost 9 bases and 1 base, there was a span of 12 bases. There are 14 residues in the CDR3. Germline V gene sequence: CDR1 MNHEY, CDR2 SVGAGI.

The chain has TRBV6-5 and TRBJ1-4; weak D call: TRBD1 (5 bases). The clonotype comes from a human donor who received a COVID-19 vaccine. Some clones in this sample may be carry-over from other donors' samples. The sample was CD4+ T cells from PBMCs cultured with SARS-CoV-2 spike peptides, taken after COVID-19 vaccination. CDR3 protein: CASRQTLTNEKLFF. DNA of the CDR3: TGTGCCAGTAGACAGACGCTAACTAATGAAAAACTGTTTTTT.